A single sample gave rise to the 22 T cell receptor beta chains below, sequenced in a study of T cell repertoires in cytomegalovirus infection. Their cognate antigens are unknown. From the reads, TCRdb called clonotypes with MiXCR, one entry per CDR3 protein. Of 800,000 to 950,000 distinct CDR3 sequences in the sample, around a third are singletons; the top ten hold 9.5% to 15%. The source material was cultured CD8+ T cells from PBMCs, sampled from culture after CMV antigen stimulation. The source is a human donor in good health (CMV status not recorded). Some clones in this sample may be carry-over from other donors' samples.

This clonotype has ten or more counts. The chain carries TRBV7-2 and TRBJ1-4, with a tentative D call TRBD1 (5 bases). CDR1 is SGHTA, CDR2 FQGNSA, per germline. The CDR3 is 14 amino acids. V lost 3 bases to trimming and J lost 8 bases, with 13 bases between them. CDR3 nucleotides: TGTGCCAGCAGCTTCCCCCAGGGAGAAGAAAAACTGTTTTTT. Protein product: CASSFPQGEEKLFF.

The V and J genes are TRBV5-4 and TRBJ2-3; D perhaps matches TRBD2 (6 bases). Germline CDR1 reads SGHNT; CDR2 reads YYREEE (reference sequence). The CDR3 has 17 amino acids. Trimming shortened V by 6 bases and J by 4 bases, and 24 bases separated the two germline ends. DNA of the CDR3: TGTGCCAGCAACTCAGGCCTAGCGCGGAGCAGGGCAGATACGCAGTATTTT. This encodes CASNSGLARSRADTQYF. Drawing the rest from reference TRBV5-4 and TRBJ2-3, the complete variable domain is ETGVTQSPTHLIKTRGQQVTLRCSSQSGHNTVSWYQQALGQGPQFIFQYYREEENGRGNFPPRFSGLQFPNYSSELNVNALELDDSALYLCASNSGLARSRADTQYFGPGTRLTVL.

Notes on this clonotype: One end of the junction is discordant with germline, which a read error may explain. CDR3 in amino acids: CASCLTVSGANVLTF. The CDR3 DNA reads as TGTGCCAGCTGTTTAACGGTCTCTGGGGCCAACGTCCTGACTTTC. The gene calls are TRBV27 and TRBJ2-6, with unresolved D. This CDR3 is 15 amino acids long. The V gene's germline CDR1 is MNHEY and CDR2 SMNVEV (reference sequence).

The rearrangement uses TRBV2 and TRBJ1-2; the D is unclear. Germline V gene data show CDR1 as SNHLY and CDR2 as FYNNEI. This CDR3 spans 13 amino acids. Trimming took 4 bases from V and 5 from J, leaving 11 bases between them. CDR3 nucleotides: TGTGCCAGCAGTGGGTCAAAGTCATATGGCTACACCTTC. It translates to CASSGSKSYGYTF.

This sequence joins TRBV6-2 or TRBV6-3 and TRBJ1-1; D not resolved. V gave up 8 bases and J gave up 7 bases, with 14 bases separating them. The germline CDR1 and CDR2 sequences are MNHEY and SVGEGT. There are 12 residues in the CDR3. The CDR3 coding sequence is TGTGCCAGCCTCGACCGGACGAATGAAGCTTTCTTT. It codes for CASLDRTNEAFF.

There are a few counts of this clonotype. This chain connects TRBV15 to TRBJ1-1; the D is unclear. CDR3 length equals 19 residues. The V gene lost 0 bases and the J gene lost 1 base, with 21 bases spanning the gap. From germline, CDR1 is LNHNV and CDR2 YYDKDF (reference sequence). In nucleotides, the CDR3 is TGTGCCACCAGCAGAGATTATTCGGAGGTCACAAAGCCGAACACTGAAGCTTTCTTT. It translates to CATSRDYSEVTKPNTEAFF.

This chain uses TRBV4-1 with TRBJ2-2, with 10 bases lining up with TRBD2. In germline, CDR1 is MGHRA, CDR2 YSYEKL. V lost 2 bases and J lost 4; bases outside the gene matches: 10. The CDR3 loop spans 18 amino acids. The CDR3 DNA is TGCGCCAGCAGCCAAAGTGCAGCGGGGGGGCTTGGCACCGGGGAGCTGTTTTTT. Translation gives CASSQSAAGGLGTGELFF.

This clonotype came up a few times. J is TRBJ1-2 and V is TRBV6-5, with TRBD1 matching over 10 bases. The ends lost 0 bases at V and 1 base at J; junction bases unmatched: 8. The CDR3 loop spans 18 amino acids. Germline assignment: CDR1 MNHEY and CDR2 SVGAGI. CDR3 region: CASSYSIGQGGHNYGYTF. CDR3 DNA: TGTGCCAGCAGTTACTCGATAGGACAGGGGGGACATAACTATGGCTACACCTTC.

The V call is TRBV27, the J call TRBJ2-1; the match to TRBD2 covers 8 bases. Trimming at V came to 7 bases and at J to 3 bases, leaving 5 bases not matched to a gene. Germline assignment: CDR1 MNHEY and CDR2 SMNVEV (reference sequence). This CDR3 spans 14 amino acids. CDR3 sequence reads: CASKSGGDYNEQFF. Here the CDR3 DNA reads TGTGCCAGCAAGAGCGGGGGAGACTACAATGAGCAGTTCTTC.

Comments on this clonotype: The junction does not match germline at one end; this may be a read error. The rearrangement uses TRBV9 and TRBJ1-2, with TRBD1 identical over 7 bases. CDR1 and CDR2 (germline): SGDLS, YYNGEE. CDR3 length: 10 residues. CDR3 sequence: CASSPRGLFF. CDR3 nucleotide sequence: TGTGCCAGCAGCCCGAGGGGGCTCTTCTTC.

The V gene is TRBV11-2, the J gene TRBJ2-7, with D tentatively TRBD2 (6 bases). The germline CDR1 and CDR2 sequences are SGHAT and FQNNGV. This CDR3 is built from 13 residues. Deletions cut 5 bases from V and 6 bases from J, with 14 bases between. For the CDR3, the DNA is TGTGCCAGCAGCCCCGGCGGAGGGGTCGAGCAGTACGTC. Its protein is CASSPGGGVEQYV.

The chain couples TRBV2 to TRBJ2-1; possibly TRBD1 for D (6 bases). The germline gives CDR1 SNHLY, CDR2 FYNNEI. With 4 bases removed from V and 5 bases from J, the gap between germline ends came to 15 bases. CDR3 length: 15 residues. DNA for the CDR3: TGTGCCAGCAGTGGCCCCGGGACACAAGACAATGAGCAGTTCTTC. Translated: CASSGPGTQDNEQFF.

This rearrangement joins TRBV14 to TRBJ1-1; D unresolved. Deletions cut 0 bases from V and 1 base from J, with 9 bases between. Germline V gives CDR1 SGHDN, CDR2 FVKESK. The CDR3 covers 15 residues. The CDR3: CASSQDPEANTEAFF. CDR3 in DNA: TGTGCCAGCAGCCAAGATCCGGAAGCGAACACTGAAGCTTTCTTT.

The gene calls are TRBV11-3 and TRBJ2-7; D is perhaps TRBD1 or TRBD2 (5 bases each). CDR1 is SGHNT and CDR2 is YENEEA in the germline V gene. CDR3 length: 15 residues. V was cut by 6 bases and J by 2 bases, with 17 bases left in between. In DNA, the CDR3 is TGTGCCAGCAGTCCCGGGACGGACATGGCCTACGAGCAGTACGTC. Its translation: CASSPGTDMAYEQYV.

The chain uses TRBV7-8 and TRBJ2-7; unclear D gene. The CDR3 spans 12 residues. V lost 10 bases, J lost 3 bases, and 13 bases lay in between. Germline values: CDR1 SGHVS, CDR2 FQNEAQ. This chain's CDR3 is CANKPRVYEQYV. The DNA of the CDR3 is TGTGCCAATAAACCCCGGGTCTACGAGCAGTACGTC.

To note about this clonotype: Its ends do not fully match the called genes, so a read error is possible. V is TRBV19 and J is TRBJ1-2; 8 positions match TRBD1. This CDR3 spans 14 amino acids. Germline assignment: CDR1 LNHDA and CDR2 SQIVND (reference sequence). The CDR3 nucleotides read TGTACCAGTAGTATAGCCCTGGACAGGGAGGACTACACCTTC. Encoded protein: CTSSIALDREDYTF.

This clonotype was recorded many times. The CDR3, as DNA: TGTGCCAGCAGCTTAACGGTGACCGGGGAGCTGTTTTTT. This codes for CASSLTVTGELFF. The chain is built from TRBV7-9 and TRBJ2-2; D gene unclear. Germline CDR1 is SEHNR and CDR2 is FQNEAQ (reference sequence). CDR3 length equals 13 residues. V was trimmed by 2 bases and J by 5 bases, leaving 6 bases between them.

On this clonotype: This may be a read error, as it is one base from a much larger clone. The chain combines TRBV14 with TRBJ2-1, with a weak D call TRBD1 (6 bases). Trimming took off 0 bases at V and 5 bases at J, with 14 bases between the two ends. This CDR3 is built from 16 residues. The germline V gene has CDR1 SGHDN and CDR2 FVKESK. CDR3: CASSQDGLGGHNEQFF. DNA for the CDR3: TGTGCCAGCAGCCAAGACGGACTTGGGGGCCACAATGAGCAGTTCTTC.

The table lists this clonotype with many counts. The gene calls are TRBV7-8 and TRBJ2-5; TRBD2 matches at 9 bases. Losses at the gene ends were 2 bases for V and 4 bases for J; bases not matched to a gene: 14. Per the germline V gene, CDR1 is SGHVS and CDR2 is FQNEAQ. CDR3 size: 18 residues. The CDR3 loop reads CASSLRSSGAASGETQYF. The CDR3 DNA is TGTGCCAGCAGCTTAAGGTCTAGCGGGGCAGCAAGTGGAGAGACCCAGTACTTC.

This clonotype was seen a handful of times. This rearrangement joins TRBV7-3 to TRBJ1-2; maybe TRBD1 (5 bases). The CDR3 covers 18 residues. The V end lost 0 bases, the J end lost 5 bases, and 22 bases lay between the germline ends. Germline V lookup: CDR1 SGHTA, CDR2 FQGTGA. The CDR3 sequence: CASSLTRRGVATVYGYTF. Here the CDR3 DNA reads TGTGCCAGCAGCTTAACTAGGCGAGGGGTGGCGACCGTTTATGGCTACACCTTC.

This chain connects TRBV12-5 to TRBJ2-2; possible D gene TRBD1, 5 bases. CDR1 is LGHNT and CDR2 is FRNRAP in the germline V gene. This CDR3 spans 15 amino acids. V shed 7 bases and J shed 8 bases, with 20 bases lying between them. The CDR3 protein is CASDQDTARPGELFF. The CDR3 nucleotides are TGTGCTAGTGATCAGGACACCGCACGCCCGGGGGAGCTGTTTTTT. Supplemented by reference TRBV12-5 and TRBJ2-2, the full variable domain reads DARVTQTPRHKVTEMGQEVTMRCQPILGHNTVFWYRQTMMQGLELLAYFRNRAPLDDSGMPKDRFSAEMPDATLATLKIQPSEPRDSAVYFCASDQDTARPGELFFGEGSRLTVL.

The V call is TRBV19, the J call TRBJ2-1; no definite D call. Germline CDR1 LNHDA, CDR2 SQIVND (reference sequence). V gave up 2 bases and J gave up 2 bases, with 10 bases separating them. CDR3 length: 15 residues. CDR3 loop: CASSISTTAYNEQFF. DNA of the CDR3: TGTGCCAGTAGTATATCCACGACCGCCTACAATGAGCAGTTCTTC.